Given below is one T cell receptor (beta chain) in context. This record belongs to a study of blood T cell repertoires in COVID-19. Overall study: Samples of COVID-19 (acute and convalescent) were obtained from the United States, Italy and Spain. T cells, B-cell-depleted T cells, or PBMCs provided the cDNA or gDNA that served as material.

In the study's own analysis: Estimates of nucleated cell counts were drawn from the amplification of reference gene primers. Here immunoSEQ multiplex PCR was the method, and the copy in TCRdb shows in-frame clones only, minus some. The V and J calls and the clone size are those of that table, but D and trimming were determined from the DNA. The sample carries over 30,000 clones, 65% to 85% recorded once. CDR1 is SGHRS and CDR2 is YFSETQ in the germline V gene. The V and J ends lost 3 bases and 3 bases respectively, with 16 bases between them. This CDR3 has 16 residues. The sequence derives from a man older than 75 with active or convalescent COVID-19. Sequencing was carried out using peripheral blood. The chain combines TRBV5-1 with TRBJ2-1; weak D call: TRBD1 (6 bases). The CDR3 DNA reads as TGCGCCAGCAGCTCCCTCCCTGCAGGGGACTACAATGAGCAGTTCTTC. Encoded protein: CASSSLPAGDYNEQFF.